This passage covers 10 T cell receptor beta chains from one sample sequenced in a study of CD8+ T cells in alopecia areata. Sequencing used cDNA as its template, made by extracting RNA and reverse transcribing it. The method was immunoSEQ multiplex PCR; TCRdb's version includes in-frame clones alone and lacks a portion of them. The sample includes some 200,000 clones, roughly 56% seen only once; the top ten take 1.6%. Treatment: oral pan-JAK inhibitor, 5-10 mg twice daily. Sequenced here: CD4+ T cells sorted from blood, sampled at week 4, from a patient treated with tofacitinib. These receptors came from a human donor with alopecia areata.

This clone has a handful of counts. The V and J genes are TRBV30 and TRBJ2-1, with D unclear. CDR1 GTSNPN and CDR2 SVGIG come from the germline V gene (reference sequence). Trimming cost V 3 bases and J 6 bases, with 6 bases left between them. The CDR3 extends over 11 amino acids. CDR3 bases: TGTGCCTGGAGCCGGACCAATGAGCAGTTCTTC. Encoded protein: CAWSRTNEQFF.

J is TRBJ1-6 and V is TRBV30; D is perhaps TRBD1 (6 bases). The CDR3 has 18 amino acids. Trimming cost V 3 bases and J 2 bases, with 20 bases left between them. Per germline, CDR1 GTSNPN and CDR2 SVGIG (reference sequence). CDR3: CAWRGHPGSPAYNSPLHF. CDR3 DNA: TGTGCCTGGAGGGGACACCCAGGCAGTCCGGCCTATAATTCACCCCTCCACTTT.

This clone showed up just a few times. The chain combines TRBV30 with TRBJ2-3; 9 bases match TRBD2. Looked up from germline, CDR1 is GTSNPN and CDR2 is SVGIG (reference sequence). CDR3 length: 17 amino acids. Losses at the gene ends were 0 bases for V and 6 bases for J; bases not matched to a gene: 13. The DNA for the CDR3 is TGTGCCTGGAGTGTCCCCAGTAGCGGGGGATGGGGGGATACGCAGTATTTT. Its translation is CAWSVPSSGGWGDTQYF.

This chain joins TRBV5-6 and TRBJ1-5; D is possibly TRBD1 (5 bases). Trimming took off 1 base at V and 2 bases at J, with 16 bases between the two ends. The germline gives CDR1 SGHDT, CDR2 YYEEEE. The CDR3 covers 17 residues. The CDR3: CASSLWNRPKGNQPQHF. DNA for the CDR3: TGTGCCAGCAGCTTGTGGAACAGGCCTAAGGGCAATCAGCCCCAGCATTTT.

This chain uses TRBV4-3 with TRBJ1-1; no clear D. The CDR3 is 13 amino acids. V was shortened by 0 bases and J by 10 bases, with 12 bases between the two germline ends. CDR1 is LGHNA and CDR2 is YSLEER in the germline V gene. Here the CDR3 reads CASSQDSARGAFF. CDR3 nucleotide sequence: TGCGCCAGCAGCCAAGACTCGGCTCGCGGAGCTTTCTTT.

This clone has at least ten counts. The rearrangement uses TRBV7-3 and TRBJ2-1; 13 nucleotides line up with TRBD2. The CDR3 extends over 16 amino acids. CDR1 is SGHTA and CDR2 is FQGTGA in the germline V gene. V shed 5 bases and J 5 bases; nucleotides not matched to a gene: 6. CDR3 residues: CASSPHGLAGDNEQFF. CDR3 coding DNA: TGTGCCAGCAGCCCCCATGGACTAGCGGGGGACAATGAGCAGTTCTTC.

This chain uses TRBV15 with TRBJ1-4; D possibly corresponds to TRBD1 (6 bases). Trimming took 5 bases from V and 7 from J, leaving 14 bases between them. This CDR3 is built from 14 residues. Germline V gene sequence: CDR1 LNHNV, CDR2 YYDKDF (reference sequence). The CDR3 sequence is CATSLGGLGEKLFF. The CDR3 DNA follows: TGTGCCACCAGCCTCGGGGGGCTGGGTGAAAAACTGTTTTTT. Full variable domain (outside the CDR3, taken from reference TRBV15 and TRBJ1-4): DAMVIQNPRYQVTQFGKPVTLSCSQTLNHNVMYWYQQKSSQAPKLLFHYYDKDFNNEADTPDNFQSRRPNTSFCFLDIRSPGLGDTAMYLCATSLGGLGEKLFFGSGTQLSVL.

This clone came up a few times. The chain joins TRBV27 to TRBJ2-7; tentative D call: TRBD2 (7 bases). CDR3 length: 17 amino acids. Trimming pared 3 bases from V and 0 bases from J, leaving 18 bases between. Germline CDR1 reads MNHEY; CDR2 reads SMNVEV (reference sequence). CDR3 DNA sequence: TGTGCCAGCAGTTTTGGCCGCGGGGGCCTTGACTCCTACGAGCAGTACTTC. This encodes CASSFGRGGLDSYEQYF.

This clone came up once. The chain joins TRBV29-1 to TRBJ2-7, with D possibly TRBD1 on 5 matching bases. The germline V and J ends were trimmed by 4 bases and 2 bases, with 15 bases remaining between them. CDR3 length: 14 amino acids. CDR1 and CDR2 from the germline V gene are SQVTM and ANQGSEA. The CDR3 bases are TGCAGCGTTGGTGGGGCTGGAACCCCCTACGAGCAGTACTTC. Translation gives CSVGGAGTPYEQYF.

This chain joins TRBV29-1 and TRBJ2-1, with 13 nucleotides matching TRBD2. The germline CDR1 and CDR2 sequences are SQVTM and ANQGSEA. Trimming cost V 5 bases and J 9 bases; bases outside gene matches: 16. This CDR3 region has 17 residues. CDR3 sequence reads: CSVSNPTTSGGAAEQFF. DNA for the CDR3: TGCAGCGTTAGCAACCCGACAACTAGCGGGGGGGCCGCTGAGCAGTTCTTC.